This passage covers 15 T cell receptor beta chains from one sample sequenced in a study of T cells in localized non-small cell lung cancer. TCRdb keeps only in-frame clones here, not all; method: immunoSEQ multiplex PCR. This sample carries more than 800 clones, 20% of them seen once, and the ten largest clones take around 24%. Sequencing used normal lung tissue next to the tumor, obtained before any cancer treatment. All receptors derive from a man aged 35 to 70 with stage III lung adenocarcinoma.

This clone is termed hyperexpanded (1% or more). The rearrangement links TRBV9 to TRBJ1-1; 7 bases agree with TRBD1. The J segment lost 5 bases and the V segment lost 5 bases, leaving 9 bases of the junction unmatched. The germline V gene encodes CDR1 SGDLS and CDR2 YYNGEE. This CDR3 contains 14 residues. The CDR3 DNA reads as TGTGCCAGCAGTTCCCAGGGGGGGACTACTGAAGCTTTCTTT. It codes for CASSSQGGTTEAFF.

The chain employs TRBV6-8 and TRBJ2-4, with D tentatively TRBD2 (7 bases). Per germline, CDR1 MNHGY and CDR2 SAAAGT. The V gene lost 4 bases and the J gene lost 9 bases, with 16 bases spanning the gap. The CDR3 extends over 14 amino acids. CDR3 coding DNA: TGTGCCAGCAGTTTTGGGGGGGCCCAGGCCATTCAGTACTTC. As protein: CASSFGGAQAIQYF.

This chain links TRBV18 with TRBJ2-2, with 10 positions matching TRBD2. The CDR3 has 17 residues. Germline V gene data show CDR1 as KGHSH and CDR2 as LQKENI. V shed 0 bases and J 6 bases; nucleotides not matched to a gene: 7. DNA of the CDR3: TGTGCCAGCTCACCACCAGCGGGGGGGCCGAAGGCCGGGGAGCTGTTTTTT. As protein: CASSPPAGGPKAGELFF.

The chain employs TRBV18 and TRBJ2-2; maybe TRBD1 (6 bases). CDR1 KGHSH and CDR2 LQKENI come from the germline V gene. The CDR3 spans 16 residues. Trimming removed 2 bases at V and 0 bases at J, with 10 bases between. The DNA of the CDR3 is TGTGCCAGCTCACCATACCAGGGGTCGAACACCGGGGAGCTGTTTTTT. Translated, it gives CASSPYQGSNTGELFF.

The V and J genes are TRBV29-1 and TRBJ2-1, with D perhaps being TRBD1 or TRBD2 (5 bases each). Trimming took off 6 bases at V and 0 bases at J, with 18 bases between the two ends. The length of the CDR3 is 16 residues. Germline CDR1 is SQVTM and CDR2 is ANQGSEA. CDR3 amino acids: CSVHSAGTPSYNEQFF. In DNA form, the CDR3 reads TGCAGCGTCCACTCGGCTGGGACGCCCTCCTACAATGAGCAGTTCTTC.

The chain joins TRBV19 to TRBJ1-1; TRBD1 matches at 9 bases. The ends lost 5 bases at V and 0 bases at J; junction bases unmatched: 10. The CDR3 spans 17 residues. CDR1 is LNHDA, CDR2 SQIVND, per germline (reference sequence). The CDR3 protein is CASSSPGQGLMNTEAFF. In DNA form, the CDR3 reads TGTGCCAGTAGTTCGCCGGGACAGGGCCTCATGAACACTGAAGCTTTCTTT. The full variable domain, completed using reference TRBV19 and TRBJ1-1, is DGGITQSPKYLFRKEGQNVTLSCEQNLNHDAMYWYRQDPGQGLRLIYYSQIVNDFQKGDIAEGYSVSREKKESFPLTVTSAQKNPTAFYLCASSSPGQGLMNTEAFFGQGTRLTVV.

This clone has a handful of counts. This sequence joins TRBV6-8 and TRBJ1-3, with 9 positions matching TRBD1. Germline V CDR1 and CDR2: MNHGY, SAAAGT. V was pared by 5 bases and J by 5 bases, with 13 bases of the junction left unmatched. This CDR3 has 17 residues. This CDR3 is CASSKAPGTGQRNTIYF. In DNA form, the CDR3 reads TGTGCCAGCAGTAAAGCTCCCGGGACAGGGCAGAGAAACACCATATATTTT.

The CDR3 reads CASSAFGGQNTGELFF. The CDR3 DNA is TGCGCCAGCAGCGCATTTGGGGGCCAGAACACCGGGGAGCTGTTTTTT. This sequence joins TRBV5-1 and TRBJ2-2; D is perhaps TRBD1 (6 bases). The V gene's germline CDR1 is SGHRS and CDR2 YFSETQ. Trimming took 4 bases from V and 1 from J, leaving 14 bases between them. The CDR3 is 16 amino acids.

This clone occurred a few times. The chain combines TRBV12-5 with TRBJ1-1, with a tentative D call TRBD1 (6 bases). This CDR3 comprises 15 residues. The germline gives CDR1 LGHNT, CDR2 FRNRAP. CDR3 sequence: CASTHVQGTNTEAFF. The CDR3 DNA reads TGTGCCAGCACCCACGTGCAGGGGACGAACACTGAAGCTTTCTTT.

The table lists this clone with a few counts. The chain employs TRBV11-3 and TRBJ2-5; the match to TRBD1 covers 10 bases. There are 14 residues in the CDR3. The trim removed 3 bases at V and 5 bases at J, leaving 3 bases unmatched. Germline-derived CDR1 and CDR2 are SGHNT and YENEEA. CDR3 nucleotide sequence: TGTGCCAGCAGCTTGACAGGGGGCTGGGAGACCCAGTACTTC. Translated: CASSLTGGWETQYF.

This clone appeared a few times. This rearrangement joins TRBV6-8 to TRBJ1-1; a possible D gene is TRBD1 (5 bases). This CDR3 is built from 14 residues. Germline assignment: CDR1 MNHGY and CDR2 SAAAGT. V was pared by 6 bases and J by 2 bases, with 13 bases between. CDR3 in DNA: TGTGCCAGCAGCCCAATTGGGGCCAACACTGAAGCTTTCTTT. Translation gives CASSPIGANTEAFF.

This clone turned up a few times. The chain employs TRBV29-1 and TRBJ2-7, with D perhaps matching TRBD2 (5 bases). The CDR3 has 13 residues. Germline V gene sequence: CDR1 SQVTM, CDR2 ANQGSEA. The V gene lost 5 bases and the J gene lost 5 bases, with 16 bases spanning the gap. The CDR3 spells CSVLGIGGDEQYF. The CDR3 DNA follows: TGCAGCGTTCTCGGTATAGGAGGCGACGAGCAGTACTTC.

J is TRBJ2-1 and V is TRBV5-1; TRBD2 might be the D (5 bases). The CDR3 extends over 15 amino acids. Germline V gene sequence: CDR1 SGHRS, CDR2 YFSETQ. V lost 1 base and J 1 base, leaving 9 bases between the germline ends. CDR3 amino acids: CASSLTSTSYNEQFF. The CDR3 DNA is TGCGCCAGCAGCTTGACTAGTACGTCCTACAATGAGCAGTTCTTC.

By its share, this clone is medium-sized. The chain is built from TRBV11-3 and TRBJ1-5; a possible D gene is TRBD1 (5 bases). The germline gives CDR1 SGHNT, CDR2 YENEEA. The CDR3 consists of 14 residues. The V and J ends lost 3 bases and 7 bases respectively, with 13 bases between them. CDR3: CASSLGPGEQPQHF. CDR3 DNA: TGTGCCAGCAGCTTGGGGCCAGGCGAACAGCCCCAGCATTTT.

The V gene is TRBV6-8, the J gene TRBJ1-5, with 8 bases fitting TRBD1. CDR3 length: 14 residues. Germline V lookup: CDR1 MNHGY, CDR2 SAAAGT. V lost 6 bases and J lost 7; bases outside the gene matches: 8. CDR3 bases: TGTGCCAGCAGGGTCGACAGGGGCGGGCAGCCCCAGCATTTT. This translates into CASRVDRGGQPQHF.